This T cell receptor beta chain originates from a study of blood T cell repertoires in COVID-19. This clone was seen a handful of times. Clones were sequenced by immunoSEQ multiplex PCR, and TCRdb holds only the in-frame ones, with some missing. The data contain fewer than 350,000 clones, approximately 85% of them seen just once; the ten biggest clones take up about 2%. The age range of participants was about 18 to 90 years, with residence in about two dozen US areas. This receptor was taken from a man aged 25 to 45 who had recovered from COVID-19. Sequenced input: PBMCs or T cells enriched from blood (not recorded which).

The CDR3, as DNA: TGTGCCAGCAGTTCTAGGGGGCAGCCCCAGCATTTT. This encodes CASSSRGQPQHF. This chain joins TRBV6-6 and TRBJ1-5; tentative D call: TRBD1 (6 bases). CDR1 MNHNY and CDR2 SVGAGI come from the germline V gene (reference sequence). The CDR3 runs 12 residues. The V gene lost 4 bases and the J gene lost 7 bases, with 8 bases spanning the gap.